The source of this T cell receptor (beta chain) is a study of T cell responses to AZD1222 COVID-19 vaccine. Broader study findings: The number of AZD1222 recipients seropositive at baseline was only 5 to 7.

Note on this clone: Its antigen is currently unknown.

Repertoires were generated with immunoSEQ multiplex PCR, while TCRdb's copy carries only in-frame clones and drops some. Of over 90,000 clones listed, 88% were seen once; the top ten hold over 10%. The sequencing here drew on peripheral blood, taken 28 days after the second AZD1222 dose. The sequence came from an adult who received the AZD1222 COVID-19 vaccine.

CDR3 protein: CASSYVRGGSAGELFF. The CDR3 nucleotides read TGTGCCAGCAGTTACGTGCGGGGGGGGAGCGCCGGGGAGCTGTTTTTT. The V and J genes are TRBV6-6 and TRBJ2-2; 9 bases line up with TRBD2. Per the germline V gene, CDR1 is MNHNY and CDR2 is SVGAGI (reference sequence). The CDR3 runs 16 residues. Germline trimming cut 2 bases from V and 6 bases from J; bases unmatched to any gene: 7.